This T cell receptor (beta chain) emerged from a study of identical twins. A universal primer site came from template switching; cDNA carried unique molecular identifiers. From the 5' RACE reads, TCRdb called clonotypes with MiXCR, one entry per CDR3 protein. The table records some 500,000 distinct CDR3 sequences, roughly an eighth of them present only once. Findings of the study overall: Out-of-frame beta chain sequences displayed weaker excess sharing between twins. Twins shared out-of-frame alpha sequences with excess low generation probability.

There were only healthy Caucasians among the donors. As concerns this clonotype: The target antigen is unknown.

Germline V gene sequence: CDR1 LGHDT, CDR2 YNNKEL (reference sequence). V was trimmed by 7 bases and J by 0 bases, leaving 16 bases between them. The CDR3 length is 15 residues. The same data also went into a second study, on yellow fever vaccine responses in identical twins.

This rearrangement joins TRBV3-1 to TRBJ2-7; D is ambiguous. This sequence originates from a woman aged 18-30 years in good health. Sequencing input: CD4+ T cells sorted from blood. The CDR3 here is CASTPSQVSSYEQYF. CDR3 DNA sequence: TGTGCCAGCACCCCCTCGCAGGTGAGCTCCTACGAGCAGTACTTC.